This T cell receptor (beta chain) was retrieved from a study of T cell repertoires in cytomegalovirus infection. This clonotype was seen repeatedly, ten times or more. Via MiXCR, TCRdb re-called the reads, giving one row per CDR3 protein. The repertoire holds 250,000 or so distinct CDR3 sequences, with roughly 12% as singletons. CDR1 SGHTA and CDR2 FQGTGA come from the germline V gene. The length of the CDR3 is 14 residues. Germline trimming cut 3 bases from V and 8 bases from J; bases unmatched to any gene: 2. The genes are TRBV7-3 and TRBJ1-6; the match to TRBD1 covers 9 bases. The TCR was taken from a human donor in good health (CMV status not recorded). Some clones in this sample may be carry-over from other donors' samples. The sample taken for sequencing was PBMCs. The CDR3 is CASSLGQGYSPLHF. The CDR3 DNA is TGTGCCAGCAGCTTGGGACAGGGATATTCACCCCTCCACTTT.